The 13 T cell receptor beta chains in this list originate from one sample, sequenced in a study of T-cell reconstitution after alpha-beta-depleted transplantation in children. This sample's TCRbeta library carried unique molecular identifier barcodes. MiXCR, run by TCRdb on the PCR reads, gives a single entry per CDR3 protein. The table records roughly 570,000 distinct CDR3 sequences, 25% to 30% of them present only once. The sequencing used PBMCs, collected before TCRalphabeta/CD19-depleted stem cell transplant. Source of these receptors: a boy younger than two with Wiskott-Aldrich syndrome, due to receive a stem cell transplant.

The chain recombines TRBV20-1 with TRBJ2-7, with D unclear. The V end was cut by 2 bases, the J end by 2 bases, with 13 bases between. This CDR3 spans 14 amino acids. CDR1 and CDR2 from the germline V gene are DFQATT and SNEGSKA (reference sequence). As DNA, the CDR3 is TGCAGTGCTAGACTCGCTGCTAGTACCTACGAGCAGTACTTC. Translating it yields CSARLAASTYEQYF.

This clonotype has only a few counts. This chain connects TRBV29-1 to TRBJ2-6, with D possibly matching TRBD1 (5 bases). Trimming removed 4 bases at V and 1 base at J, with 11 bases between. CDR3 length equals 15 residues. Germline V CDR1 and CDR2: SQVTM, ANQGSEA. The DNA of the CDR3 is TGCAGCGTTGTGGGTTACAGGTCTGGGGCCAACGTCCTGACTTTC. Translation gives CSVVGYRSGANVLTF. The whole variable domain, remainder taken from reference TRBV29-1 and TRBJ2-6, is SAVISQKPSRDICQRGTSLTIQCQVDSQVTMMFWYRQQPGQSLTLIATANQGSEATYESGFVIDKFPISRPNLTFSTLTVSNMSPEDSSIYLCSVVGYRSGANVLTFGAGSRLTVL.

The chain couples TRBV12-3 or TRBV12-4 to TRBJ2-5; TRBD1 is a possible D gene (5 bases). The CDR3 is made up of 14 amino acids. V lost 3 bases, J lost 3 bases, and 11 bases lay in between. The chain's CDR3 is CASSLPGPKETQYF. In DNA, the CDR3 is TGTGCCAGCAGTTTGCCAGGGCCCAAAGAGACCCAGTACTTC.

The chain recombines TRBV12-3 or TRBV12-4 with TRBJ2-2; 7 bases align to TRBD1. The CDR3 runs to 17 residues. Losses at the gene ends were 4 bases for V and 2 bases for J; bases not matched to a gene: 10. CDR3 bases: TGTGCCAGCAGTTACCAGGGGGTTAGGTCTAACACCGGGGAGCTGTTTTTT. Its protein product is CASSYQGVRSNTGELFF.

In nucleotides, the CDR3 is TGTGCCAGCAGTGTGGAGGGCACCCCGGGAGATACGCAGTATTTT. Encoded protein: CASSVEGTPGDTQYF. The V call is TRBV6-1, the J call TRBJ2-3; TRBD2 is a possible D gene (6 bases). V lost 4 bases and J lost 5, with 16 bases in between. Germline values: CDR1 MNHNS, CDR2 SASEGT. The CDR3 runs to 15 residues.

This sequence joins TRBV28 and TRBJ2-7; weak D call: TRBD1 (6 bases). Germline assignment: CDR1 MDHEN and CDR2 SYDVKM. The CDR3 loop spans 15 amino acids. V was clipped by 3 bases and J by 3 bases, with 15 bases between them. CDR3 sequence: CASSFGAGVFYEQYF. CDR3 DNA: TGTGCCAGCAGTTTTGGGGCAGGGGTCTTCTACGAGCAGTACTTC.

This clonotype was recorded a few times. The chain links TRBV24-1 to TRBJ1-6, with 7 positions matching TRBD1. V dropped 4 bases and J dropped 14; count of bases not matched to a gene: 16. The CDR3 has 16 amino acids. From germline, CDR1 is KGHDR and CDR2 SFDVKD. DNA for the CDR3: TGTGCCACCAGTGAAGGGGACAGACCACCGGAATTAACCCTCCACTTT. It yields the protein CATSEGDRPPELTLHF.

This chain joins TRBV11-1 and TRBJ2-7, with a possible D match to TRBD2 (5 bases). The CDR3 runs 15 residues. Trimming took 4 bases from V and 2 from J, leaving 15 bases between them. Germline V gene lookup returns CDR1 SGHAT and CDR2 FQDESV (reference sequence). This CDR3 is CASSSREFPTYEQYF. The CDR3 nucleotides read TGTGCCAGCAGCTCGAGGGAGTTCCCTACCTACGAGCAGTACTTC.

The chain has TRBV6-2 or TRBV6-3 and TRBJ2-5, with 11 bases identical to TRBD2. Germline loops: CDR1 MNHEY, CDR2 SVGEGT. Trimming cost V 6 bases and J 4 bases; bases outside gene matches: 7. The CDR3 is 15 residues long. Here the CDR3 reads CASRASGRFPETQYF. CDR3 in DNA: TGTGCCAGCAGAGCTAGCGGGAGGTTCCCAGAGACCCAGTACTTC.

The table lists this clonotype with a few counts. The gene calls are TRBV5-1 and TRBJ2-1, with D possibly TRBD2 on 5 matching bases. CDR3 length equals 13 residues. Trimming cost V 0 bases and J 5 bases, with 6 bases left between them. Germline V gives CDR1 SGHRS, CDR2 YFSETQ. This CDR3 is CASSLAGNNEQFF. The CDR3 coding sequence is TGCGCCAGCAGCTTGGCCGGGAACAATGAGCAGTTCTTC.

The chain employs TRBV5-1 and TRBJ2-2; the D is unclear. Per the germline V gene, CDR1 is SGHRS and CDR2 is YFSETQ. This CDR3 has 16 amino acids. The V gene lost 0 bases and the J gene lost 1 base, with 10 bases spanning the gap. The CDR3 DNA reads TGCGCCAGCAGCTTGGGTTCACTGTTGAACACCGGGGAGCTGTTTTTT. Protein: CASSLGSLLNTGELFF.

The genes are TRBV5-1 and TRBJ2-2; no reliable D call. The V end was cut by 5 bases, the J end by 3 bases, with 14 bases between. This CDR3 spans 15 amino acids. Per germline, CDR1 SGHRS and CDR2 YFSETQ. The CDR3 protein is CASSEAGRDTGELFF. CDR3 in DNA: TGCGCCAGCAGTGAGGCTGGAAGAGACACCGGGGAGCTGTTTTTT. The variable domain in full, completed from reference TRBV5-1 and TRBJ2-2, reads KAGVTQTPRYLIKTRGQQVTLSCSPISGHRSVSWYQQTPGQGLQFLFEYFSETQRNKGNFPGRFSGRQFSNSRSEMNVSTLELGDSALYLCASSEAGRDTGELFFGEGSRLTVL.

The rearrangement joins TRBV5-1 to TRBJ2-1; 9 bases align to TRBD2. The CDR3 is 16 amino acids. V lost 0 bases and J lost 4; bases outside the gene matches: 5. Germline V gene data show CDR1 as SGHRS and CDR2 as YFSETQ. CDR3 sequence (DNA): TGCGCCAGCAGCTTGGGACTAGCGGACGTATACAATGAGCAGTTCTTC. Amino acid sequence: CASSLGLADVYNEQFF.